This passage covers 32 T cell receptor beta chains from one sample sequenced in a study of blood T cell repertoires in COVID-19 (dated by TCRdb to the early 2020s). The library was built by means of the immunoSEQ multiplex PCR assay. What TCRdb holds here is the immuneACCESS table cut down to in-frame rearrangements. Part of the clones is not present; checked against another copy, under half of the missing clones reflect an unresolved V gene, and the others are unexplained. The sample profile shows tens of thousands of clones; approximately 89% of them were found once. Around 4.9% of the sample comes from the top ten. Sequenced: peripheral blood. The origin of the receptors is a woman in her fifties or sixties with active COVID-19.

The V and J genes are TRBV29-1 and TRBJ2-1; 8 bases match TRBD2. The CDR3 has 13 residues. Trimming took 1 base from V and 4 from J; bases not matched to a gene: 0. CDR1 is SQVTM and CDR2 is ANQGSEA in the germline V gene. As DNA, the CDR3 is TGCAGCGTTGAAGCGGGAGGGTACAATGAGCAGTTCTTC. As protein: CSVEAGGYNEQFF.

The chain couples TRBV2 to TRBJ2-1; 7 bases match TRBD2. V dropped 7 bases and J dropped 7; count of bases not matched to a gene: 4. The CDR3 spans 12 residues. Germline values: CDR1 SNHLY, CDR2 FYNNEI. The CDR3 DNA reads as TGTGCCAGCATGCGGGAGCTAAATGAGCAGTTCTTC. It yields the protein CASMRELNEQFF.

This chain connects TRBV9 to TRBJ1-1; D may be TRBD1 (6 bases). Germline V gives CDR1 SGDLS, CDR2 YYNGEE. Trimming removed 4 bases from V and 1 base from J, with 17 bases in between. The CDR3 totals 16 residues. The CDR3: CASSFGTLGQNTEAFF. The CDR3 region has the DNA TGTGCCAGCAGCTTCGGGACATTAGGCCAGAACACTGAAGCTTTCTTT.

CDR3 DNA sequence: TGCAGCGTCATAGGAATAGGCGGGTTCTCTACCGGGGAGCTGTTTTTT. This codes for CSVIGIGGFSTGELFF. This rearrangement joins TRBV29-1 to TRBJ2-2; the D gene is possibly TRBD2 (5 bases). The CDR3 covers 16 residues. In germline, CDR1 is SQVTM, CDR2 ANQGSEA. V was pared by 6 bases and J by 5 bases, with 22 bases between.

The rearrangement uses TRBV10-1 and TRBJ2-1, with 8 positions matching TRBD2. Germline CDR1 is WNHNN and CDR2 is SYGVQD (reference sequence). CDR3 length: 13 amino acids. Trimming removed 8 bases from V and 4 bases from J; junction bases left unmatched: 4. The CDR3 bases are TGCGCCAGCGGTTCTAGCGGGTACAATGAGCAGTTCTTC. This translates into CASGSSGYNEQFF.

The chain links TRBV10-3 to TRBJ2-7; 7 bases agree with TRBD2. Germline CDR1 ENHRY, CDR2 SYGVKD. The CDR3 spans 14 residues. V lost 6 bases to trimming and J lost 2 bases; unmatched junction nucleotides: 7. CDR3 residues: CAIRSWEGTYEQYF. CDR3 bases: TGTGCCATCAGATCCTGGGAGGGGACCTACGAGCAGTACTTC.

Only a few counts were recorded for this clone. The chain uses TRBV15 and TRBJ2-7; weak D call: TRBD2 (5 bases). V gave up 5 bases and J gave up 4 bases, with 12 bases separating them. CDR3 size: 13 residues. Germline CDR1 and CDR2: LNHNV and YYDKDF (reference sequence). CDR3 sequence reads: CATSLPGGYEQYF. The CDR3 coding sequence is TGTGCCACCAGCCTTCCCGGCGGGTACGAGCAGTACTTC.

This clone was observed a few times. The chain recombines TRBV19 with TRBJ2-2, with 8 bases identical to TRBD2. This CDR3 has 16 amino acids. V shed 4 bases and J 1 base; nucleotides not matched to a gene: 5. Germline-derived CDR1 and CDR2 are LNHDA and SQIVND (reference sequence). The CDR3, as DNA: TGTGCCAGTAGTACCCAAACTAGCGGGAACACCGGGGAGCTGTTTTTT. Its protein product is CASSTQTSGNTGELFF.

This rearrangement joins TRBV21-1 to TRBJ2-1; the DNA was not used to check the table's D call, TRBD2. TRBV21-1 is noted as a pseudogene. The CDR3 covers 16 residues. The CDR3 DNA follows: TGTGCCAGCAGCGAGGGACTAGCGGGAAGATACAATGAGCAGTTCTTC. This sequence encodes CASSEGLAGRYNEQFF.

This chain links TRBV2 with TRBJ2-7; 13 bases are shared with TRBD2. The CDR3 has 20 amino acids. V shed 0 bases, J shed 3 bases, and the junction held 14 bases outside the gene matches. Germline V gene sequence: CDR1 SNHLY, CDR2 FYNNEI. The CDR3, as DNA: TGTGCCAGCAGTGAAGCCTCGTTGGGGACTAGCGGGATAATTATCTACGAGCAGTACTTC. This translates into CASSEASLGTSGIIIYEQYF.

The chain recombines TRBV11-3 with TRBJ2-5; D unclear. The germline V gene encodes CDR1 SGHNT and CDR2 YENEEA. This CDR3 contains 13 residues. The ends were cut back, 1 base at V and 5 bases at J, with 8 bases in the middle. The CDR3 DNA reads TGTGCCAGCAGCTTAGGTCCAGATGAGACCCAGTACTTC. This codes for CASSLGPDETQYF.

The table lists this clone with a count of one. The chain is built from TRBV18 and TRBJ2-5; 12 bases match TRBD2. Losses at the gene ends were 6 bases for V and 2 bases for J; bases not matched to a gene: 4. The length of the CDR3 is 15 residues. CDR1 is KGHSH and CDR2 is LQKENI in the germline V gene. The CDR3 nucleotides are TGTGCCAGCTCCCCGGGGACTAGCGGGCAAGAGACCCAGTACTTC. Protein product: CASSPGTSGQETQYF. Combining the CDR3 with reference TRBV18 and TRBJ2-5 gives the whole variable domain NAGVMQNPRHLVRRRGQEARLRCSPMKGHSHVYWYRQLPEEGLKFMVYLQKENIIDESGMPKERFSAEFPKEGPSILRIQQVVRGDSAAYFCASSPGTSGQETQYFGPGTRLLVL.

This clone was counted only a few times. J is TRBJ1-1 and V is TRBV10-1; the match to TRBD1 covers 7 bases. After removal of 7 bases from V and 1 base from J, the junction contained 3 bases not matched to a gene. The CDR3 consists of 13 residues. Germline V lookup: CDR1 WNHNN, CDR2 SYGVQD (reference sequence). The CDR3 protein is CASKGTANTEAFF. CDR3 sequence (DNA): TGCGCCAGCAAGGGGACAGCGAACACTGAAGCTTTCTTT.

The chain recombines TRBV7-3 with TRBJ1-1, with D possibly TRBD1 on 6 matching bases. From germline, CDR1 is SGHTA and CDR2 FQGTGA. The ends were cut back, 3 bases at V and 4 bases at J, with 9 bases in the middle. CDR3 size: 13 residues. CDR3 residues: CASSLDSSTEAFF. The CDR3, as DNA: TGTGCCAGCAGCTTGGACAGCAGCACTGAAGCTTTCTTT.

The chain joins TRBV7-8 to TRBJ1-2; possibly TRBD1 for D (5 bases). The CDR3 is made up of 15 amino acids. CDR1 SGHVS and CDR2 FQNEAQ come from the germline V gene. V dropped 5 bases and J dropped 2 bases, with 15 bases sitting between them. CDR3 DNA: TGTGCCAGCAGCCCAGGGTTTGGAGCAAACTATGGCTACACCTTC. Its translation is CASSPGFGANYGYTF.

The CDR3 DNA is TGTGCCAGCTCACCGGACAGGCGCGCTGAAGCTTTCTTT. Protein product: CASSPDRRAEAFF. This chain uses TRBV18 with TRBJ1-1, with 7 bases that match TRBD1. Germline V gene sequence: CDR1 KGHSH, CDR2 LQKENI. Trimming removed 3 bases from V and 6 bases from J; junction bases left unmatched: 4. The CDR3 sequence is 13 residues long.

This clone was observed a single time. One end of the junction fails to match germline, which may point to a read error. V gene TRBV7-7 combines with J gene TRBJ2-1; TRBD2 agrees at 10 bases. Germline V gene data show CDR1 as SSHAT and CDR2 as FNYEAQ (reference sequence). The CDR3 runs to 14 residues. CDR3 sequence (DNA): TGTGCTAGCAGCCCTAGCGGGAGTGTCAATGAGCAGTTCTTC. This gives the protein CASSPSGSVNEQFF.

The chain links TRBV18 to TRBJ2-7; D remains unclear. CDR3 length equals 12 residues. Trimming cost V 6 bases and J 5 bases, with 11 bases left between them. From germline, CDR1 is KGHSH and CDR2 LQKENI. The CDR3 DNA sequence: TGTGCCAGCTCGGCCTTGGCCGACGAGCAGTACTTC. It encodes CASSALADEQYF.

The genes are TRBV23-1 and TRBJ2-7; the D gene is possibly TRBD2 (6 bases). TRBV23-1 is an open reading frame whose function is uncertain. This CDR3 contains 17 residues. Trimming took 7 bases from V and 0 from J, leaving 22 bases between them. The CDR3 protein is CASTTLGGLRSSYEQYF. CDR3 DNA: TGCGCCAGCACCACACTGGGAGGACTGAGGAGCTCCTACGAGCAGTACTTC.

V usage is TRBV4-1 and J usage is TRBJ1-4; D not certain. The V gene's germline CDR1 is MGHRA and CDR2 YSYEKL. The CDR3 has 13 residues. V was pared by 1 base and J by 8 bases, with 8 bases between. Here the CDR3 reads CASSQVRSEKLFF. CDR3 sequence (DNA): TGCGCCAGCAGCCAAGTGCGTAGCGAAAAACTGTTTTTT.

CDR3 sequence reads: CATSTRGRGTEAFF. As DNA, the CDR3 is TGTGCCACCAGCACGAGGGGGCGCGGGACTGAAGCTTTCTTT. The genes are TRBV15 and TRBJ1-1, with 7 bases identical to TRBD1. CDR1 and CDR2 from the germline V gene are LNHNV and YYDKDF (reference sequence). This CDR3 has 14 amino acids. The junction had 7 bases not matched to a gene; V was cut back by 4 bases and J by 5 bases.

The chain is built from TRBV9 and TRBJ2-1; 8 nucleotides align to TRBD2. Per germline, CDR1 SGDLS and CDR2 YYNGEE. V lost 4 bases and J lost 5; bases outside the gene matches: 8. The CDR3 is 15 amino acids. CDR3 sequence reads: CASSKSGLVDNEQFF. CDR3 in DNA: TGTGCCAGCAGCAAATCGGGACTAGTTGACAATGAGCAGTTCTTC.

This clone came up a few times. The DNA for the CDR3 is TGTGCCAGCAGCTCAGGACAGTCCTACGAGCAGTACTTC. This gives the protein CASSSGQSYEQYF. The chain links TRBV7-3 to TRBJ2-7, with D maybe TRBD1 (6 bases). The V gene lost 4 bases and the J gene lost 1 base, with 8 bases spanning the gap. The CDR3 is 13 residues long. Per the germline V gene, CDR1 is SGHTA and CDR2 is FQGTGA.

CDR3: CATSPLHGADTQYF. The CDR3 nucleotides are TGTGCCACCTCCCCACTGCACGGGGCAGATACGCAGTATTTT. The V gene is TRBV24-1, the J gene TRBJ2-3; D possibly corresponds to TRBD2 (5 bases). The CDR3 is 14 residues long. Trimming cost V 9 bases and J 4 bases, with 16 bases left between them. Germline lookup yields CDR1 KGHDR and CDR2 SFDVKD.

V gene TRBV28 combines with J gene TRBJ2-7, with D tentatively TRBD1 (5 bases). Trimming removed 1 base at V and 3 bases at J, with 13 bases between. The CDR3 is 15 residues long. Germline V CDR1 and CDR2: MDHEN, SYDVKM. The CDR3 reads CASSLSAAGRYEQYF. In nucleotides, the CDR3 is TGTGCCAGCAGTTTATCCGCGGCAGGGCGCTACGAGCAGTACTTC.

V usage is TRBV18 and J usage is TRBJ2-1, with a tentative D call TRBD1 (6 bases). CDR3 length: 13 amino acids. The V gene's germline CDR1 is KGHSH and CDR2 LQKENI. With 1 base removed from V and 8 bases from J, the gap between germline ends came to 9 bases. Written as DNA, the CDR3 is TGTGCCAGCTCACCACGGGGGCCTTATGAGCAGTTCTTC. Translated, it gives CASSPRGPYEQFF.

The chain employs TRBV19 and TRBJ2-7; TRBD2 aligns across 7 bases. V was clipped by 1 base and J by 3 bases; unmatched bases: 6. The CDR3 has 15 residues. Germline loops: CDR1 LNHDA, CDR2 SQIVND (reference sequence). The CDR3 is CASSIVASGLYEQYF. The CDR3 DNA follows: TGTGCCAGTAGTATAGTTGCTAGCGGACTCTACGAGCAGTACTTC.

The chain links TRBV6-1 to TRBJ1-1; D gene uncertain. Per germline, CDR1 MNHNS and CDR2 SASEGT. The ends were cut back, 3 bases at V and 10 bases at J, with 15 bases in the middle. The CDR3 extends over 13 amino acids. CDR3 amino acids: CASSDVEGVRAFF. Here the CDR3 DNA reads TGTGCCAGCAGTGATGTTGAGGGAGTGAGAGCTTTCTTT.

V and J are TRBV9 and TRBJ1-1, with D hard to call. The CDR3 length is 12 residues. Germline V gene sequence: CDR1 SGDLS, CDR2 YYNGEE. Trimming took off 3 bases at V and 1 base at J, with 4 bases between the two ends. The CDR3 DNA follows: TGTGCCAGCAGCGCAGAGAACACTGAAGCTTTCTTT. Its translation: CASSAENTEAFF.

The chain couples TRBV29-1 to TRBJ2-1, with 13 bases aligning to TRBD2. This CDR3 is built from 18 residues. Per germline, CDR1 SQVTM and CDR2 ANQGSEA. V lost 5 bases and J lost 6; bases outside the gene matches: 16. The CDR3 DNA sequence: TGCAGCGTTTCTCGACTAGCGGGAGGACCCTACCGGGGCAATGAGCAGTTCTTC. Protein sequence: CSVSRLAGGPYRGNEQFF.

The chain uses TRBV30 and TRBJ1-2; D is undetermined. This CDR3 has 11 amino acids. Trimming shortened V by 4 bases and J by 7 bases, and 10 bases separated the two germline ends. Germline CDR1 and CDR2: GTSNPN and SVGIG (reference sequence). Here the CDR3 DNA reads TGTGCCTGGACATCGTACGGTGGCTACACCTTC. This sequence encodes CAWTSYGGYTF.

The chain recombines TRBV6-6 with TRBJ2-2; 10 bases line up with TRBD2. The germline V gene has CDR1 MNHNY and CDR2 SVGAGI (reference sequence). The V segment lost 5 bases and the J segment 5 bases; nucleotides outside the gene matches: 14. The CDR3 covers 18 residues. CDR3 protein: CASSPRGAGGRGTGELFF. CDR3 nucleotides: TGTGCCAGCAGTCCGCGAGGAGCGGGAGGGCGTGGGACCGGGGAGCTGTTTTTT.